The following is a T cell receptor (beta chain) sequence with its context. Profiling relied on immunoSEQ multiplex PCR, and the TCRdb table lists in-frame clones only, not all of them. The data show over 85,000 clones, around nine tenths seen once. These data come from a study of radiotherapy plus CTLA-4 blockade in lung cancer. Across the study: Objective responses were documented in 15% to 20% of patients, with disease control in approximately 31%.

The input for sequencing was peripheral blood, taken from a patient treated with radiotherapy plus ipilimumab. This TCR was sampled from a human donor with non-small cell lung cancer that progressed on radiotherapy plus ipilimumab.

The CDR3 protein is CASSDTGLGLAGSSYEQYF. The CDR3 bases are TGTGCCAGCAGTGACACGGGATTAGGACTAGCGGGAAGCTCCTACGAGCAGTACTTC. The V and J genes are TRBV2 and TRBJ2-7; TRBD2 agrees at 12 bases. The CDR3 loop spans 19 amino acids. Trimming cost V 3 bases and J 0 bases; bases outside gene matches: 12. Germline lookup yields CDR1 SNHLY and CDR2 FYNNEI.